A selection of T cell receptor beta chains follows, all from one sample in a study of identical twins. One entry per CDR3 protein results from TCRdb running MiXCR on the 5' RACE reads. The table records under 250,000 distinct CDR3 sequences, less than 10% of them present only once. The sequencing sample was made of memory (CD45RO+) T cells sorted from blood. The receptors shown here come from a woman aged 18-29 years in good health. CDR3s include the opening cysteine and the closing phenylalanine or tryptophan. D genes are given only for firm matches. Size tells how often a clone was seen (once, few, many) or the class of an expanded clone, and some rows leave it out.

NA	many	TRBV5-1	TRBJ2-5	TGCGCCAGCAGCTTTAGGACGATGTACGAGACCCAGTACTTC	CASSFRTMYETQYF
NA	many	TRBV7-7	TRBJ2-1	TGTGCCAGCAGCGCGCTCGGACTAAATGAGCAGTTCTTC	CASSALGLNEQFF
NA	NA	TRBV7-2	TRBJ1-1	TGTGCCAGCAGCTTAATAGCAGGGATCACTGAAGCTTTCTTT	CASSLIAGITEAFF
TRBD2	few	TRBV7-7	TRBJ2-5	TGTGCTAGCAGCCCCACTAGCGGACAAGAGACCCAGTACTTC	CASSPTSGQETQYF
NA	few	TRBV28	TRBJ2-2	TGTGCCAGCAGGGTGTACACCGGGGAGCTGTTTTTT	CASRVYTGELFF
TRBD2	NA	TRBV27	TRBJ2-7	TGTGCCAGCAGTTTTAGGGGGCCCGTCCCGGGACTAGCGGGAGGGAGCTACGAGCAGTACTTC	CASSFRGPVPGLAGGSYEQYF
NA	NA	TRBV3-1	TRBJ2-1	TGTGCCAGCAGCCCCTCTGCCCGGATAGCTTACAATGAGCAGTTCTTC	CASSPSARIAYNEQFF
TRBD1	few	TRBV6-4	TRBJ2-2	TGTGCCAGCAGTGACTCTTTAGGGGGCTCGGCCGGGGAGCTGTTTTTT	CASSDSLGGSAGELFF
NA	many	TRBV3-1	TRBJ2-5	TGTGCCAGCAGCCAAGAAGGAGACCTCGAGACCCAGTACTTC	CASSQEGDLETQYF
NA	NA	TRBV9	TRBJ2-3	TGTGCCAGCAGCGTAGATCCCGGGTTAGATACGCAGTATTTT	CASSVDPGLDTQYF
NA	many	TRBV10-3	TRBJ2-5	TGTGCCATCAGTGAGTCGGGGGAGACCCAGTACTTC	CAISESGETQYF
NA	few	TRBV11-2	TRBJ2-7	TGTGCCAGCAGGTTCTCCAACGACTACGAGCAGTACTTC	CASRFSNDYEQYF
NA	few	TRBV9	TRBJ2-5	TGTGCCAGCAGCGTAGGGGACGGCTCTCGGAAGACCCAGTACTTC	CASSVGDGSRKTQYF
NA	many	TRBV24-1	TRBJ2-5	TGTGCCACCTATGATAGCGTAAACGAAGAGACCCAGTACTTC	CATYDSVNEETQYF
TRBD2	many	TRBV24-1	TRBJ2-1	TGTGCCACCACCGGGACTAGCATCCGGAATGAGCAGTTCTTC	CATTGTSIRNEQFF
NA	NA	TRBV3-1	TRBJ2-7	TGTGCCACAGCTAGTACCTACGAGCAGTACTTC	CATASTYEQYF
TRBD2	few	TRBV5-6	TRBJ2-7	TGTGCCAGCAGCTTGGGTCTAGCGGAGCCATCTGGCGAGCAGTACTTC	CASSLGLAEPSGEQYF
NA	NA	TRBV9	TRBJ2-1	TGTGCCAGCAGCGTAGGGGTGGCGGGAGAGCAGTTCTTC	CASSVGVAGEQFF
TRBD2	many	TRBV20-1	TRBJ2-3	TGCAGTGCTAGCCCGCTAGCGGGGGGCCTAAGCACAGATACGCAGTATTTT	CSASPLAGGLSTDTQYF
TRBD1	NA	TRBV3-1	TRBJ2-5	TGTGCCAGCAGCCAAAGGGGGCTCGAGGAGACCCAGTACTTC	CASSQRGLEETQYF
NA	NA	TRBV7-8	TRBJ1-1	TGTGCCAGCAGCTTATTCATGGGGGGGATGAACACTGAAGCTTTCTTT	CASSLFMGGMNTEAFF
TRBD2	few	TRBV12-3/TRBV12-4	TRBJ2-7	TGTGCCAGCAGTTTAGCTCGGGGGGGCGGCGAGCAGTACTTC	CASSLARGGGEQYF
NA	many	TRBV9	TRBJ1-2	TGTGCCAGCAGCCCAAGGGACGGAAGTAACTATGGCTACACCTTC	CASSPRDGSNYGYTF
NA	NA	TRBV5-6	TRBJ1-1	TGTGCCAGCAGCTTCGGGCAGACTGAAGCTTTCTTT	CASSFGQTEAFF
TRBD1	many	TRBV5-1	TRBJ1-6	TGCGCCAGCAGGTCCGGGACAGATAATTCACCCCTCCACTTT	CASRSGTDNSPLHF
NA	few	TRBV2	TRBJ2-5	TGTGCCAGCAGTGGTCACCGGGACACTGAAGAGACCCAGTACTTC	CASSGHRDTEETQYF
NA	many	TRBV6-5	TRBJ2-1	TGTGCCAGCAGTTACCACTCCGCCAGGGGCAATGAGCAGTTCTTC	CASSYHSARGNEQFF
NA	NA	TRBV7-2	TRBJ2-7	TGTGCCAGCAGCAAAGAACCGGGACCCCTTAGGGAGCAGTACTTC	CASSKEPGPLREQYF
TRBD2	few	TRBV7-9	TRBJ2-2	TGTGCCAGCAGCCAGTTAGCGGGATACACCGGGGAGCTGTTTTTT	CASSQLAGYTGELFF
TRBD1	NA	TRBV20-1	TRBJ1-1	TGCAGTGCTAGACTTAAGGGCAGGGGGCCGACTGAAGCTTTCTTT	CSARLKGRGPTEAFF
NA	NA	TRBV10-3	TRBJ2-1	TGTGCCGCCCAGAAGGAGAGAGGGGATGAGCAGTTCTTC	CAAQKERGDEQFF
NA	many	TRBV28	TRBJ2-1	TGTGCCAGCAGGGACAGATACAATGAGCAGTTCTTC	CASRDRYNEQFF
NA	NA	TRBV7-8	TRBJ2-2	TGTGCCAGCAGCTTAGGTCGGGGACCAGGGGAGCTGTTTTTT	CASSLGRGPGELFF
NA	many	TRBV2	TRBJ2-3	TGTGCCAGCAGTGATAGTCTGCGAAATACGCAGTATTTT	CASSDSLRNTQYF
NA	NA	TRBV9	TRBJ2-2	TGTGCCAGCAGCTCGGGGGTGAGGACCGGGGAGCTGTTTTTT	CASSSGVRTGELFF
NA	NA	TRBV11-2	TRBJ2-7	TGTGCCAGCAGCTTATCTGGCCAGGCCTACGAGCAGTACTTC	CASSLSGQAYEQYF
TRBD1	NA	TRBV11-2	TRBJ1-4	TGTGCCAGCAGCTTAGGGACAGGGGGCGCATCGGTGGAAAAACTGTTTTTT	CASSLGTGGASVEKLFF
TRBD1	NA	TRBV2	TRBJ2-3	TGTGCCAGCAGACGAAGGGGGCCTAGCAGCCCTGGCACAGATACGCAGTATTTT	CASRRRGPSSPGTDTQYF
TRBD2	few	TRBV12-3/TRBV12-4	TRBJ2-1	TGTGCCAGCAGTTTGACGGGAGGGCACTTTGAGCAGTTCTTC	CASSLTGGHFEQFF
TRBD2	NA	TRBV29-1	TRBJ2-1	TGCAGCGTGTGCGGTTTGGCGGGGGGGTTCGACAATGAGCAGTTCTTC	CSVCGLAGGFDNEQFF
NA	NA	TRBV25-1	TRBJ2-7	TGTGCCAGCAGCGCGGGACCAGGGGCGTTGGGCGAGCAGTACTTC	CASSAGPGALGEQYF
NA	medium-sized	TRBV12-3/TRBV12-4	TRBJ1-1	TGTGCCAGCGGGGTTCGTGGGGATGCTTTCTTT	CASGVRGDAFF
NA	NA	TRBV29-1	TRBJ2-3	TGCAGCGTTGGGGGCTGGGATACGCAGTATTTT	CSVGGWDTQYF